This record covers a single TCR beta chain. The antigen is unknown. The data originate from a study of T cell responses to AZD1222 COVID-19 vaccine. Study background: Second-dose intervals of approximately 4 or approximately 12 weeks were pooled. Points from the study as a whole: An increase in Spike-specific TCR breadth and depth was observed after two AZD1222 doses. Without day 14 samples, only post-peak T cell repertoires were studied.

Here immunoSEQ multiplex PCR was the method, and the copy in TCRdb shows in-frame clones only, minus some. Seen here are approximately 100,000 clones, roughly 90% observed once, and the top ten hold 0.95% to 1.5%. This CDR3 spans 16 amino acids. Per the germline V gene, CDR1 is SQVTM and CDR2 is ANQGSEA. Between the trimmed V and J ends, which lost 5 bases and 4 bases, there was a span of 18 bases. The sample here was peripheral blood, taken on day 0 of AZD1222 vaccination. The chain links TRBV29-1 to TRBJ2-6; tentative D call: TRBD1 (5 bases). This TCR derives from an adult in good health. DNA for the CDR3: TGCAGCGTTCTAAGTTCAGGGATAGCAGGGGCCAACGTCCTGACTTTC. Translated: CSVLSSGIAGANVLTF. The full variable domain, in which reference TRBV29-1 and TRBJ2-6 provide the parts outside the CDR3, is SAVISQKPSRDICQRGTSLTIQCQVDSQVTMMFWYRQQPGQSLTLIATANQGSEATYESGFVIDKFPISRPNLTFSTLTVSNMSPEDSSIYLCSVLSSGIAGANVLTFGAGSRLTVL.